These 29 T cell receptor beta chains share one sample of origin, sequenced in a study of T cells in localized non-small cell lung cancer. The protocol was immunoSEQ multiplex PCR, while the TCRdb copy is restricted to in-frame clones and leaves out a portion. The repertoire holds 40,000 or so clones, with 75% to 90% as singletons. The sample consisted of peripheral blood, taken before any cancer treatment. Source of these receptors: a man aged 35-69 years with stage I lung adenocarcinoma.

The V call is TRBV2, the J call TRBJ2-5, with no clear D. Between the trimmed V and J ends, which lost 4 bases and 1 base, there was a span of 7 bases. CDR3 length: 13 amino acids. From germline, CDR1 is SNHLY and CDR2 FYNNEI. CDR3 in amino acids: CASSVSIQETQYF. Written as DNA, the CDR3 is TGTGCCAGCAGTGTTTCCATCCAAGAGACCCAGTACTTC.

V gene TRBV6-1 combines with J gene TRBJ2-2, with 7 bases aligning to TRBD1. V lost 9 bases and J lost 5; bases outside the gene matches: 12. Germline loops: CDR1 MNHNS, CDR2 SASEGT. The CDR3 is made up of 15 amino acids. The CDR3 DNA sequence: TGTGCCAGTTCCTCGACAGGGAAAAGGACCGGGGAGCTGTTTTTT. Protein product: CASSSTGKRTGELFF.

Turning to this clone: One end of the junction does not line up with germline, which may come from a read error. The CDR3 spells CASSLTLGNTGELFF. In nucleotides, the CDR3 is TGTGCCAGCAGCCTAACTCTAGGGAACACCGGGGAGCTGTTTTTT. This chain uses TRBV7-3 with TRBJ2-2; D remains unclear. The CDR3 has 15 amino acids. Germline V CDR1 and CDR2: SGHTA, FQGTGA.

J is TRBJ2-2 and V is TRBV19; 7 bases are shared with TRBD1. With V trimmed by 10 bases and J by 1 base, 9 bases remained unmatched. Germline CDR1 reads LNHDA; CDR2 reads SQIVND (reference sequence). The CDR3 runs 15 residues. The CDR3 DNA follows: TGTGCCACAGCAGCTCGACAGGGGAACACCGGGGAGCTGTTTTTT. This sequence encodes CATAARQGNTGELFF.

The CDR3 coding sequence is TGTGCCTGGAGTGGACAGCACTATGGCTACACCTTC. Its translation: CAWSGQHYGYTF. This chain connects TRBV30 to TRBJ1-2; maybe TRBD1 (5 bases). V was pared by 1 base and J by 3 bases, with 6 bases between. Germline CDR1 reads GTSNPN; CDR2 reads SVGIG (reference sequence). The CDR3 spans 12 residues.

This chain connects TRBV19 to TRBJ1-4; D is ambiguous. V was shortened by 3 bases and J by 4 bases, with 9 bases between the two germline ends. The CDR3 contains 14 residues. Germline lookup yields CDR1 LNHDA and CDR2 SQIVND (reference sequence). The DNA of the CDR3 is TGTGCCAGTAGTATGGCAGGCCGTAATGAAAAACTGTTTTTT. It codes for CASSMAGRNEKLFF.

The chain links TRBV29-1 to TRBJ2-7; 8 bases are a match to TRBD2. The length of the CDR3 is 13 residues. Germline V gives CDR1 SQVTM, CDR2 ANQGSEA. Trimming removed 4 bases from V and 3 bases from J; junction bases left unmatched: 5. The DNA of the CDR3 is TGCAGCGTTGGAGCTAGCGGGCGCTACGAGCAGTACTTC. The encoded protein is CSVGASGRYEQYF.

This chain's CDR3 is CASSPTTVPAYYEQYF. CDR3 DNA: TGTGCCAGCAGCCCGACGACAGTCCCCGCATACTACGAGCAGTACTTC. The chain links TRBV7-9 to TRBJ2-7; possible D gene TRBD1, 5 bases. Germline V gives CDR1 SEHNR, CDR2 FQNEAQ (reference sequence). Trimming left V 5 bases short and J 3 bases short, with 20 bases between. The CDR3 loop spans 16 amino acids.

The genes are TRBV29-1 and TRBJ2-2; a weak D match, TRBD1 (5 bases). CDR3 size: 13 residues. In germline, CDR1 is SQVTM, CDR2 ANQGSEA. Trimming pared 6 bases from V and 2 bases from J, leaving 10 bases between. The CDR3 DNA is TGCAGCGTGGTGACAGCCAACACCGGGGAGCTGTTTTTT. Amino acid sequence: CSVVTANTGELFF.

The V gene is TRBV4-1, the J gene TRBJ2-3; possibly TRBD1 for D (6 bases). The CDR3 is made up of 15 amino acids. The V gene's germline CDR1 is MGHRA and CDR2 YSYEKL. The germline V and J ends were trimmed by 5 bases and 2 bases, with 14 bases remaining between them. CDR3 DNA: TGCGCCAGCAGCGAATACGGACAGACCACAGATACGCAGTATTTT. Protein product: CASSEYGQTTDTQYF.

CDR3 protein: CASSLAAGVTYEQYF. DNA of the CDR3: TGTGCCAGCAGCTTAGCGGCGGGAGTAACGTACGAGCAGTACTTC. This chain connects TRBV7-8 to TRBJ2-7; 7 nucleotides agree with TRBD2. V shed 0 bases, J shed 4 bases, and the junction held 6 bases outside the gene matches. The CDR3 sequence is 15 residues long. Germline-derived CDR1 and CDR2 are SGHVS and FQNEAQ.

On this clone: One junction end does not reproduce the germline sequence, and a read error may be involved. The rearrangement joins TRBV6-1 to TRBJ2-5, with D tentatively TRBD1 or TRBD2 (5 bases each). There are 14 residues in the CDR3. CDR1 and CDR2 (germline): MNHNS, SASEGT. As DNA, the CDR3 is TGTGCCAGCAGTGAAGCCTTGGGGCTTCGGACGCGGGACTTC. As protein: CASSEALGLRTRDF.

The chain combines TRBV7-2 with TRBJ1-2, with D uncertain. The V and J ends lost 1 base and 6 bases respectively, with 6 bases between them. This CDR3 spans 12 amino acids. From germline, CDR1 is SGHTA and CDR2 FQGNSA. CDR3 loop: CASSLGWDGYTF. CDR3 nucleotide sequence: TGTGCCAGCAGCTTAGGGTGGGATGGCTACACCTTC.

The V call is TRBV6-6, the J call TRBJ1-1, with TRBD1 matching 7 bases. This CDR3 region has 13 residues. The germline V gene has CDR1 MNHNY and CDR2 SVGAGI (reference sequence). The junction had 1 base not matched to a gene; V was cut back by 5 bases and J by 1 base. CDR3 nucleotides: TGTGCCAGCAGTGGACAGGCGAACACTGAAGCTTTCTTT. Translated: CASSGQANTEAFF.

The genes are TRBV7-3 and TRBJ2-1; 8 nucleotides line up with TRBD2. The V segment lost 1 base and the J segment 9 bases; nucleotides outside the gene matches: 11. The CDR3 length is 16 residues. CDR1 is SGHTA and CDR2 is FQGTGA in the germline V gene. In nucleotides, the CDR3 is TGTGCCAGCAGCTTAATGTCAGCGGGAGACAGTGGTGAGCAGTTCTTC. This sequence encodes CASSLMSAGDSGEQFF. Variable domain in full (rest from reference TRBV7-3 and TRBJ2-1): GAGVSQTPSNKVTEKGKYVELRCDPISGHTALYWYRQSLGQGPEFLIYFQGTGAADDSGLPNDRFFAVRPEGSVSTLKIQRTERGDSAVYLCASSLMSAGDSGEQFFGPGTRLTVL.

The CDR3 DNA sequence: TGTGCCAGCAGTACGACAGAGAACTATGGCTACACCTTC. This codes for CASSTTENYGYTF. The chain uses TRBV6-6 and TRBJ1-2; possibly TRBD1 for D (5 bases). V lost 5 bases to trimming and J lost 2 bases, with 9 bases between them. The CDR3 spans 13 residues. Germline CDR1 MNHNY, CDR2 SVGAGI (reference sequence).

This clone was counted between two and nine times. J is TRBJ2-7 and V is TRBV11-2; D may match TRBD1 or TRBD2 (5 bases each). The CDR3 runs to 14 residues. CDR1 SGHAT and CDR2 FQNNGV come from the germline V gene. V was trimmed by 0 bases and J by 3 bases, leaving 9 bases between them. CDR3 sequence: CASSLEPGRYEQYF. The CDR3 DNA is TGTGCCAGCAGCTTAGAACCGGGGCGCTACGAGCAGTACTTC.

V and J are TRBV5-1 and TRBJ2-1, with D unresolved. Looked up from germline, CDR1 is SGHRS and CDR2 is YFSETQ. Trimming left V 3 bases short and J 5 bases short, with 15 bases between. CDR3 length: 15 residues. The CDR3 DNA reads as TGCGCCAGCAGCTGGACGAATGGCCCTAACAATGAGCAGTTCTTC. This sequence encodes CASSWTNGPNNEQFF.

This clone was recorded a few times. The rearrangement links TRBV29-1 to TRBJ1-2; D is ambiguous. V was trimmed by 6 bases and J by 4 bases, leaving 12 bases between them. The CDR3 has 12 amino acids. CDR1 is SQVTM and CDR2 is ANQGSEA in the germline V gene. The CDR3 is CSVGEGTYGYTF. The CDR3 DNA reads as TGCAGCGTGGGCGAGGGTACCTATGGCTACACCTTC.

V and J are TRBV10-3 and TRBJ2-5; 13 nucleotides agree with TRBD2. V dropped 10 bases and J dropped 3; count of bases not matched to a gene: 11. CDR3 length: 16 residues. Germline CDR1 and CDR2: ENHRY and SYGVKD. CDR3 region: CASGGTSGEVEETQYF. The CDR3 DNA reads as TGTGCCAGCGGAGGGACTAGCGGGGAAGTTGAAGAGACCCAGTACTTC.

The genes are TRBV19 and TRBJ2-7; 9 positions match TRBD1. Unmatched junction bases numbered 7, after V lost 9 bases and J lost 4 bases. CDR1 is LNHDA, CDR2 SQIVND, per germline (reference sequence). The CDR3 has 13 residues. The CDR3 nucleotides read TGTGCCAGCACGGGACAGGGAGGGTACGAGCAGTACTTC. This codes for CASTGQGGYEQYF.

CDR3 nucleotides: TGTGCCAGCAGCAGGGGACAGGGCCAAGAGACCCAGTACTTC. Amino acid sequence: CASSRGQGQETQYF. The chain recombines TRBV7-3 with TRBJ2-5; 9 bases agree with TRBD1. V shed 5 bases and J 1 base; nucleotides not matched to a gene: 2. Germline V gives CDR1 SGHTA, CDR2 FQGTGA. The CDR3 runs 14 residues.

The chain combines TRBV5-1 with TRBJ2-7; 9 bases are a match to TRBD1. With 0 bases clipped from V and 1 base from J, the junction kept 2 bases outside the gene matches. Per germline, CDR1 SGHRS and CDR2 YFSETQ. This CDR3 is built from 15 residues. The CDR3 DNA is TGCGCCAGCAGCTTGGAGGGACAGGGTTCCTACGAGCAGTACTTC. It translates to CASSLEGQGSYEQYF.

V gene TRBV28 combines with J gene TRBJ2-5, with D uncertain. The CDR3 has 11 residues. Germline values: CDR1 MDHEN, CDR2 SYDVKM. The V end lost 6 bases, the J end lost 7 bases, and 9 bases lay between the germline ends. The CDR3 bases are TGTGCCAGCAGAACCACGGGGACCCAGTACTTC. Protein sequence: CASRTTGTQYF.

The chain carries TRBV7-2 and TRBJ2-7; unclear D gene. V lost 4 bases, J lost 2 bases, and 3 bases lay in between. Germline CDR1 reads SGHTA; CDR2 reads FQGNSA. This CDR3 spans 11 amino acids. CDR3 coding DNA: TGTGCCAGCAGCTACGCCTACGAGCAGTACTTC. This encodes CASSYAYEQYF.

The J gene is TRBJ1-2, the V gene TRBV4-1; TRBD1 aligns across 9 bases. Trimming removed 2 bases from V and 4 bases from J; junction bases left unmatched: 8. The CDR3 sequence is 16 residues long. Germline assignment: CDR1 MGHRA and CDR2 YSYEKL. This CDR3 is CASSQSTGGVGYGYTF. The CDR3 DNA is TGCGCCAGCAGCCAATCTACAGGGGGCGTTGGCTATGGCTACACCTTC.

The CDR3 nucleotides read TGTGCCAGCAGATTGGTGGTTGGAACCTCCAATGAGCAGTTCTTC. This codes for CASRLVVGTSNEQFF. The chain has TRBV27 and TRBJ2-1; D unclear. V lost 6 bases and J 6 bases, leaving 18 bases between the germline ends. This CDR3 is 15 amino acids long. CDR1 is MNHEY and CDR2 is SMNVEV in the germline V gene (reference sequence).

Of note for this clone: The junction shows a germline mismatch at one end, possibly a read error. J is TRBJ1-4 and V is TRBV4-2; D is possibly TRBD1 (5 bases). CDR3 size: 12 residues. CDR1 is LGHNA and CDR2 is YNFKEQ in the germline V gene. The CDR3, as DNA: TGTGCCAGCAGCCAAGTCGGGGGAAAAAAGATTTTT. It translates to CASSQVGGKKIF.

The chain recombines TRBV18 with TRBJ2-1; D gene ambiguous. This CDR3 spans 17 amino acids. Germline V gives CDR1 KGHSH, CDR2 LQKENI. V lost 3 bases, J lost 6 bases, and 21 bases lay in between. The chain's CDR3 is CASSPASVPSRRNEQFF. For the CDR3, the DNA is TGTGCCAGCTCACCCGCCTCCGTGCCCTCTCGGCGCAATGAGCAGTTCTTC.